Only a few counts were recorded for the clone carrying this TCR beta chain. V was cut by 2 bases and J by 4 bases, with 8 bases left in between. This CDR3 spans 14 amino acids. CDR1 and CDR2 from the germline V gene are MNHEY and SVGAGI. Only in-frame clones appear in the TCRdb table, and some are missing; sequencing was by immunoSEQ multiplex PCR. Of 230,000 or so clones listed, 81% are singletons. The data are from a study of blood T cell repertoires in COVID-19. This chain joins TRBV6-5 and TRBJ1-4, with unresolved D. The clonotype comes from a woman older than 75 with COVID-19, enrolled during active disease. Sequenced input: peripheral blood. The CDR3: CASSYGRFNEKLFF. CDR3 nucleotides: TGTGCCAGCAGTTACGGCAGGTTTAATGAAAAACTGTTTTTT.